Following are 10 T cell receptor beta chains from one sample sequenced in a study of Ad26.COV2.S vaccination and SARS-CoV-2 variants. This sample's treatment: around 19 received Ad26.COV2.S at low or high dose, single or two shots; 5 received placebo; per-sample allocation not given. Day 63 after the first injection of vaccine or placebo was the sampling time. Only in-frame clones appear in the TCRdb table, and some are missing; sequencing was by immunoSEQ multiplex PCR. The table shows fewer than 800,000 clones, with approximately 88% occurring only once. The input for sequencing was peripheral blood, taken in a trial of Ad26.COV2.S vaccine versus placebo. Source of these receptors: a person between 18 and 65 years old who received the Ad26.COV2.S COVID-19 vaccine or a placebo.

The chain combines TRBV5-4 with TRBJ2-2; maybe TRBD2 (6 bases). Germline V gives CDR1 SGHNT, CDR2 YYREEE (reference sequence). The CDR3 is 16 residues long. Trimming took 4 bases from V and 3 from J, leaving 16 bases between them. The CDR3 coding sequence is TGTGCCAGCAGCCCCCGTCGTGGCGGGGACACCGGGGAGCTGTTTTTT. It translates to CASSPRRGGDTGELFF.

The V call is TRBV7-8, the J call TRBJ1-1; D gene unclear. V lost 5 bases to trimming and J lost 4 bases, with 14 bases between them. CDR1 and CDR2 from the germline V gene are SGHVS and FQNEAQ. This CDR3 is built from 14 residues. The CDR3 nucleotides are TGTGCCAGCAGCCAGACGGCAGCGAGCACTGAAGCTTTCTTT. The encoded protein is CASSQTAASTEAFF.

CDR3 protein: CASSQRDRGDGYTF. The CDR3 DNA follows: TGTGCCAGCAGCCAGCGGGACAGGGGAGATGGCTACACCTTC. V is TRBV4-2 and J is TRBJ1-2, with 10 positions matching TRBD1. Trimming removed 3 bases from V and 6 bases from J; junction bases left unmatched: 4. CDR3 length: 14 residues. CDR1 LGHNA and CDR2 YNFKEQ come from the germline V gene.

The V and J genes are TRBV4-3 and TRBJ1-6; perhaps TRBD1 as D (5 bases). Germline assignment: CDR1 LGHNA and CDR2 YSLEER. Between the trimmed V and J ends, which lost 0 bases and 9 bases, there was a span of 15 bases. This CDR3 spans 16 amino acids. CDR3 DNA: TGCGCCAGCAGCCAAGATCAAGGGGCTGGGTCTTCACCCCTCCACTTT. Its protein is CASSQDQGAGSSPLHF.

V and J are TRBV7-2 and TRBJ2-7, with a tentative D call TRBD2 (5 bases). The CDR3 is made up of 15 amino acids. CDR1 and CDR2 (germline): SGHTA, FQGNSA. V lost 1 base, J lost 2 bases, and 12 bases lay in between. CDR3 region: CASSLEAEPTYEQYF. CDR3 in DNA: TGTGCCAGCAGCTTAGAAGCGGAGCCCACCTACGAGCAGTACTTC.

This clone was found once. The chain combines TRBV6-2 or TRBV6-3 with TRBJ1-5; the match to TRBD1 covers 10 bases. J lost 7 bases, V lost 6 bases, and 6 bases had no gene match. The CDR3 contains 14 residues. Germline V gives CDR1 MNHEY, CDR2 SVGEGT. The CDR3 region has the DNA TGTGCCAGCAGCCTTGACAGGGGGCGACAGCCCCAGCATTTT. Residues: CASSLDRGRQPQHF.

The V gene is TRBV7-9, the J gene TRBJ2-7; D may correspond to TRBD1 or TRBD2 (6 bases each). The ends were cut back, 1 base at V and 0 bases at J, with 10 bases in the middle. CDR1 and CDR2 (germline): SEHNR, FQNEAQ (reference sequence). The CDR3 runs to 15 residues. CDR3 coding DNA: TGTGCCAGCAGCTTAGGCGGGACATTCTCCTACGAGCAGTACTTC. Protein product: CASSLGGTFSYEQYF.

The V call is TRBV10-2, the J call TRBJ1-5, with D perhaps matching TRBD1 (5 bases). This CDR3 contains 15 residues. Deletions cut 6 bases from V and 4 bases from J, with 16 bases between. The germline CDR1 and CDR2 sequences are WSHSY and SAAADI. DNA for the CDR3: TGCGCCAGCAGACGGGACTTCGGCGAAAATCAGCCCCAGCATTTT. Its protein is CASRRDFGENQPQHF.

The J gene is TRBJ2-5, the V gene TRBV6-5, with a weak D call TRBD2 (5 bases). This CDR3 has 16 amino acids. Germline CDR1 is MNHEY and CDR2 is SVGAGI. V dropped 0 bases and J dropped 5 bases, with 16 bases sitting between them. CDR3 region: CASSYSLAQTGETQYF. The DNA of the CDR3 is TGTGCCAGCAGTTACTCGTTGGCGCAGACGGGGGAGACCCAGTACTTC.

The chain uses TRBV4-2 and TRBJ2-5, with 12 positions matching TRBD2. V dropped 4 bases and J dropped 5; count of bases not matched to a gene: 5. The CDR3 loop spans 15 amino acids. CDR1 and CDR2 from the germline V gene are LGHNA and YNFKEQ. CDR3 loop: CASSPTSGRWETQYF. The CDR3 nucleotides are TGTGCCAGCAGCCCGACTAGCGGGAGATGGGAGACCCAGTACTTC.